The rows below give T cell receptor beta chains drawn from one sample of a study of shared clonotypes between healthy human individuals. Sequencing was performed with immunoSEQ multiplex PCR; in TCRdb, only in-frame clones are kept and a portion is missing. Seen here are about 1.5 million clones, approximately 98% observed once, and the top ten hold roughly 0.45%. The sequencing input was naive CD4+ T cells sorted from blood. Receptors were obtained from a young man in good health. Both conserved end residues are trimmed from each CDR3. Fields, in order: V gene, clone size, CDR3 protein. Not all rows give a size; the values are once, few, many and, for expanded clones, a class.

TRBV19,-,ASVSGFGGELF
TRBV19,-,ASSFWAERLY
TRBV23-1,once,ASSLREGYEQY
TRBV6-1,-,ASSESLRETQY
TRBV5-5,-,ASSLVFTSTDTQY
TRBV6-5,-,ASSYLAAGTGELF
TRBV6-5,-,ASSRGGTNTQY
TRBV11-2,-,ASSFRTGWIQETQY
TRBV5-1,-,ASSSPGVTSGRVYEQF
TRBV28,-,ASSAGLAGYEQY
TRBV10-2,-,ASSYSYTEAF
TRBV6-6,once,ASRQWGGDMNTEAF
TRBV18,-,ASTPRRDMQETQY
TRBV30,-,AWSPGSNQPQH
TRBV5-8,-,ASSLDGTSGNPPYNEQF
TRBV7-9,-,ASSTRQGWGELF
TRBV6-6,-,ASSYLGGSTYEQY
TRBV19,-,ASSADRGRNYEQY
TRBV28,-,ASSDRMTALATQY
TRBV27,-,ASSFWGSNYEQY
TRBV5-1,-,ASSLQVPGEQF
TRBV5-1,once,ASSLGWEKQF
TRBV18,-,ASSPQGVTDTQY
TRBV9,-,ASSVGSRGVAEQY
TRBV2,-,ASSEKVGSGPMNTEAF
TRBV9,-,ASSILAGTDTQY
TRBV9,-,ASSPPGRLERNEQF
TRBV30,-,AWSRGMNQPQH
TRBV7-9,-,ASSHRGTNEKLF
TRBV19,-,ASSMRTSRGNEQF